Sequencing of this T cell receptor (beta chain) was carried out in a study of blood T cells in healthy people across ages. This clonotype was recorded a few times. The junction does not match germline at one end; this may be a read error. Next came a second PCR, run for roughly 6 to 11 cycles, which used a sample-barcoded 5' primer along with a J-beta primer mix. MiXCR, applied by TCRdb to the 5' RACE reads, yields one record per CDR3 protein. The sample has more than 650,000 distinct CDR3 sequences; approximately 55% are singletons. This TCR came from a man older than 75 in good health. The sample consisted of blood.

This CDR3 is CATSREGGVGNEQFF. The CDR3 DNA sequence: TGTGCCACCAGCAGAGAGGGGGGAGTTGGCAATGAACAGTTCTTC. J is TRBJ2-1 and V is TRBV15, with TRBD2 as a possible D gene (6 bases). The CDR3 has 15 amino acids. Germline CDR1 reads LNHNV; CDR2 reads YYDKDF (reference sequence).